Shown below are 31 T cell receptor beta chains from a single sample sequenced in a study of shared T cell receptors in the human thymus. The method was immunoSEQ multiplex PCR; TCRdb's version includes in-frame clones alone and lacks a portion of them. Altogether about 610,000 clones are present, approximately 88% being singletons, with the ten largest covering over 0.008%. The same specimen was also included in a second study, on human thymus T cells.

Sequences were obtained from thymocytes. The receptors stem from a boy in the first two years of life with a congenital heart defect.

This sequence joins TRBV30 and TRBJ2-6; TRBD2 is a possible D gene (6 bases). This CDR3 spans 16 amino acids. Germline loops: CDR1 GTSNPN, CDR2 SVGIG (reference sequence). The V and J ends lost 3 bases and 2 bases respectively, with 14 bases between them. The CDR3 DNA follows: TGTGCCTGGAGGGGAGGAGCGACCCCTGGGGCCAACGTCCTGACTTTC. Translated: CAWRGGATPGANVLTF.

The table lists this clone with a few counts. The chain has TRBV6-6 and TRBJ2-3; 8 bases fit TRBD2. The junction had 6 bases not matched to a gene; V was cut back by 0 bases and J by 4 bases. Germline CDR1 MNHNY, CDR2 SVGAGI (reference sequence). This CDR3 comprises 16 residues. CDR3 amino acids: CASSYSSGKDSDTQYF. CDR3 coding DNA: TGTGCCAGCAGTTACTCTAGCGGGAAGGATTCAGATACGCAGTATTTT.

The chain recombines TRBV27 with TRBJ1-5, with 7 bases matching TRBD1. CDR1 is MNHEY and CDR2 is SMNVEV in the germline V gene (reference sequence). Trimming cost V 5 bases and J 2 bases; bases outside gene matches: 6. The CDR3 covers 15 residues. The CDR3 region has the DNA TGTGCCAGCAGTGTGTCAGGGGGAGGCAATCAGCCCCAGCATTTT. This translates into CASSVSGGGNQPQHF.

The rearrangement joins TRBV5-4 to TRBJ2-3; 10 bases map to TRBD2. CDR1 SGHNT and CDR2 YYREEE come from the germline V gene (reference sequence). CDR3 size: 19 residues. V lost 2 bases, J lost 1 base, and 13 bases stayed unmatched. Here the CDR3 DNA reads TGTGCCAGCAGCTTTCCGGGAACTAGCGGGATGGTTGGCACAGATACGCAGTATTTT. The encoded protein is CASSFPGTSGMVGTDTQYF.

This clone was observed a single time. J is TRBJ1-3 and V is TRBV11-2; D is ambiguous. The CDR3 sequence is 15 residues long. The germline V gene encodes CDR1 SGHAT and CDR2 FQNNGV. The V end lost 1 base, the J end lost 1 base, and 8 bases lay between the germline ends. The CDR3 spells CASSLAAGSGNTIYF. CDR3 sequence (DNA): TGTGCCAGCAGCTTAGCTGCGGGTTCTGGAAACACCATATATTTT.

This clone occurred a few times. The V call is TRBV28, the J call TRBJ2-5; D may be TRBD2 (5 bases). The germline gives CDR1 MDHEN, CDR2 SYDVKM. V was shortened by 7 bases and J by 9 bases, with 30 bases between the two germline ends. The CDR3 loop spans 17 amino acids. The CDR3 sequence is CASTPLVPSFLAHAQYF. CDR3 DNA: TGTGCCAGCACCCCCCTCGTGCCTAGCTTTTTGGCCCATGCCCAGTACTTC.

The sample holds one count of this clone. The chain links TRBV30 to TRBJ2-1; D might be TRBD1 (6 bases). V lost 4 bases to trimming and J lost 0 bases, with 16 bases between them. Germline V gene data show CDR1 as GTSNPN and CDR2 as SVGIG (reference sequence). CDR3 length: 16 residues. The CDR3 bases are TGTGCCTGGACTCCGGGACAAGGGGTCTCCTACAATGAGCAGTTCTTC. Translation: CAWTPGQGVSYNEQFF. Using reference TRBV30 and TRBJ2-1 for the parts outside the CDR3, the full variable domain is SQTIHQWPATLVQPVGSPLSLECTVEGTSNPNLYWYRQAAGRGLQLLFYSVGIGQISSEVPQNLSASRPQDRQFILSSKKLLLSDSGFYLCAWTPGQGVSYNEQFFGPGTRLTVL.

This chain uses TRBV30 with TRBJ2-1; 15 positions agree with TRBD2. The CDR3 contains 18 residues. V was clipped by 4 bases and J by 1 base; unmatched bases: 8. Germline values: CDR1 GTSNPN, CDR2 SVGIG (reference sequence). CDR3 loop: CAWNWGLAGGLSYNEQFF. In DNA, the CDR3 is TGTGCCTGGAATTGGGGACTAGCGGGAGGTCTTTCCTACAATGAGCAGTTCTTC.

J is TRBJ1-2 and V is TRBV5-1, with 7 nucleotides matching TRBD1. The CDR3 totals 14 residues. The J segment lost 4 bases and the V segment lost 5 bases, leaving 8 bases of the junction unmatched. From germline, CDR1 is SGHRS and CDR2 YFSETQ. CDR3 region: CASSSYRGGYGYTF. Written as DNA, the CDR3 is TGCGCCAGCAGTTCGTACAGGGGAGGCTATGGCTACACCTTC.

The V call is TRBV9, the J call TRBJ1-2, with D maybe TRBD1 (5 bases). V shed 4 bases and J shed 5 bases, with 15 bases lying between them. The CDR3 is 14 amino acids. Per the germline V gene, CDR1 is SGDLS and CDR2 is YYNGEE. CDR3 sequence reads: CASSTRDRVYGYTF. In DNA form, the CDR3 reads TGTGCCAGCAGCACGCGGGACCGCGTTTATGGCTACACCTTC.

In nucleotides, the CDR3 is TGTGCCAGTAGTATGGCTAACTTCAGGGTTAACAATCAGCCCCAGCATTTT. Its translation is CASSMANFRVNNQPQHF. The chain employs TRBV19 and TRBJ1-5; a possible D gene is TRBD1 (5 bases). Germline lookup yields CDR1 LNHDA and CDR2 SQIVND (reference sequence). Trimming shortened V by 3 bases and J by 3 bases, and 18 bases separated the two germline ends. The CDR3 is 17 residues long.

The chain joins TRBV7-2 to TRBJ1-3, with D uncertain. Per the germline V gene, CDR1 is SGHTA and CDR2 is FQGNSA. The CDR3 has 15 residues. Trimming shortened V by 4 bases and J by 0 bases, and 10 bases separated the two germline ends. The CDR3 protein is CASSSRHSSGNTIYF. Written as DNA, the CDR3 is TGTGCCAGCAGCTCCCGACACAGCTCTGGAAACACCATATATTTT.

The chain employs TRBV18 and TRBJ2-5, with D maybe TRBD1 (6 bases). This CDR3 has 14 amino acids. Trimming shortened V by 6 bases and J by 5 bases, and 16 bases separated the two germline ends. Germline V gene data show CDR1 as KGHSH and CDR2 as LQKENI. CDR3 in DNA: TGTGCCAGCTCTTTAGACGCAGGGGTGGAGACCCAGTACTTC. Translating gives CASSLDAGVETQYF.

The rearrangement joins TRBV19 to TRBJ2-3, with 7 bases identical to TRBD2. The CDR3 spans 13 residues. Trimming at V came to 6 bases and at J to 8 bases, leaving 8 bases not matched to a gene. The germline V gene encodes CDR1 LNHDA and CDR2 SQIVND (reference sequence). CDR3: CASSVTGRGTQYF. The CDR3 DNA sequence: TGTGCCAGTAGCGTCACGGGGAGGGGTACGCAGTATTTT.

J is TRBJ2-1 and V is TRBV7-8, with 7 nucleotides matching TRBD2. V lost 1 base to trimming and J lost 4 bases; unmatched junction nucleotides: 16. CDR1 SGHVS and CDR2 FQNEAQ come from the germline V gene. The length of the CDR3 is 19 residues. The CDR3 DNA sequence: TGTGCCAGCAGCTTAGGTACGGGATGGGCGGGAGAATTGTACAATGAGCAGTTCTTC. Translating gives CASSLGTGWAGELYNEQFF.

The chain carries TRBV5-4 and TRBJ2-7, with TRBD1 matching 8 bases. CDR3 size: 13 residues. The V segment lost 0 bases and the J segment 11 bases; nucleotides outside the gene matches: 7. Germline CDR1 reads SGHNT; CDR2 reads YYREEE (reference sequence). DNA of the CDR3: TGTGCCAGCAGCTTGGAGGTGGACAGGGCGGAGTACTTC. Its translation: CASSLEVDRAEYF.

This clone was detected only once. V gene TRBV5-8 combines with J gene TRBJ1-2; TRBD1 matches 8 bases. Germline values: CDR1 SGHTS, CDR2 YDEGEE. There are 17 residues in the CDR3. J gave up 5 bases and V 4 bases, and 16 bases lay outside the gene matches. CDR3 residues: CASSRNPTGALFYGYTF. The CDR3 DNA reads TGTGCCAGCAGCCGAAATCCGACAGGGGCCCTATTTTATGGCTACACCTTC.

The chain is built from TRBV28 and TRBJ1-1; tentatively, D is TRBD1 (6 bases). The CDR3 extends over 16 amino acids. V was trimmed by 5 bases and J by 4 bases, leaving 20 bases between them. CDR1 MDHEN and CDR2 SYDVKM come from the germline V gene. The CDR3 DNA follows: TGTGCCAGCAGTCTCTCCGGGACACCGTTCGGCACTGAAGCTTTCTTT. Translation gives CASSLSGTPFGTEAFF.

The chain uses TRBV5-1 and TRBJ2-5; D possibly corresponds to TRBD2 (6 bases). V was pared by 6 bases and J by 2 bases, with 26 bases between. The CDR3 runs 18 residues. Germline V gene sequence: CDR1 SGHRS, CDR2 YFSETQ. The CDR3 is CASNSIGVGEDPQETQYF. CDR3 DNA: TGCGCCAGCAACTCTATCGGGGTGGGGGAGGACCCACAAGAGACCCAGTACTTC.

The V call is TRBV27, the J call TRBJ2-7, with a weak D call TRBD2 (5 bases). The germline V gene has CDR1 MNHEY and CDR2 SMNVEV (reference sequence). V gave up 3 bases and J gave up 6 bases, with 18 bases separating them. The CDR3 sequence is 15 residues long. In DNA form, the CDR3 reads TGTGCCAGCAGTTTGCCTGCTCGGGGAAAGGGCGAGCAGTACTTC. It codes for CASSLPARGKGEQYF.

The V and J genes are TRBV7-3 and TRBJ2-5; 9 nucleotides match TRBD1. The germline gives CDR1 SGHTA, CDR2 FQGTGA. This CDR3 has 19 residues. With V trimmed by 2 bases and J by 4 bases, 17 bases remained unmatched. This CDR3 is CASSLGGTGFNSKLETQYF. The DNA for the CDR3 is TGTGCCAGCAGCTTAGGGGGGACAGGGTTTAATTCCAAGTTAGAGACCCAGTACTTC.

The chain recombines TRBV28 with TRBJ2-7; 7 nucleotides match TRBD1. Germline CDR1 MDHEN, CDR2 SYDVKM. Trimming at V came to 0 bases and at J to 7 bases, leaving 18 bases not matched to a gene. The CDR3 has 18 amino acids. The CDR3 nucleotides read TGTGCCAGCAGTTTATGTGGGCTTCTGGGACAGACCCTGGGTGAGCAGTACTTC. It yields the protein CASSLCGLLGQTLGEQYF.

V gene TRBV27 combines with J gene TRBJ2-5; 7 positions agree with TRBD1. The CDR3 covers 15 residues. V lost 6 bases to trimming and J lost 4 bases; unmatched junction nucleotides: 11. CDR1 MNHEY and CDR2 SMNVEV come from the germline V gene (reference sequence). The CDR3 here is CASRVRLGQSETQYF. CDR3 sequence (DNA): TGTGCCAGCAGGGTGAGACTGGGACAGTCAGAGACCCAGTACTTC.

V is TRBV5-6 and J is TRBJ1-5; TRBD1 matches at 9 bases. Germline assignment: CDR1 SGHDT and CDR2 YYEEEE. V dropped 2 bases and J dropped 0; count of bases not matched to a gene: 6. This CDR3 has 17 residues. The CDR3 DNA sequence: TGTGCCAGCAGCTTAACAGGGGGCCCGTATAGCAATCAGCCCCAGCATTTT. As protein: CASSLTGGPYSNQPQHF.

This clone was picked up one time. The chain combines TRBV28 with TRBJ2-7, with D possibly TRBD2 on 6 matching bases. The CDR3 runs to 14 residues. Trimming removed 7 bases from V and 4 bases from J, with 17 bases in between. Per germline, CDR1 MDHEN and CDR2 SYDVKM. For the CDR3, the DNA is TGTGCCAGCACTCCAGCGGGCCAGTTTTACGAGCAGTACTTC. It yields the protein CASTPAGQFYEQYF.

V is TRBV10-3 and J is TRBJ1-1; D is possibly TRBD1 (5 bases). In germline, CDR1 is ENHRY, CDR2 SYGVKD. This CDR3 region has 12 residues. Trimming removed 5 bases at V and 5 bases at J, with 9 bases between. The CDR3: CAISQGATEAFF. The CDR3 nucleotides read TGTGCCATCAGTCAAGGGGCAACTGAAGCTTTCTTT.

The chain couples TRBV27 to TRBJ2-7, with TRBD2 matching over 7 bases. CDR3 size: 15 residues. V shed 2 bases, J shed 0 bases, and the junction held 4 bases outside the gene matches. The germline gives CDR1 MNHEY, CDR2 SMNVEV (reference sequence). CDR3 protein: CASSLAGAPSYEQYF. CDR3 in DNA: TGTGCCAGCAGTTTAGCGGGAGCACCCTCCTACGAGCAGTACTTC.

The chain links TRBV7-9 to TRBJ2-7; weak D call: TRBD1 (7 bases). This CDR3 is 17 amino acids long. Deletions cut 5 bases from V and 2 bases from J, with 22 bases between. Germline CDR1 reads SEHNR; CDR2 reads FQNEAQ (reference sequence). The CDR3 is CASSPVHRGGDPYEQYF. Written as DNA, the CDR3 is TGTGCCAGCAGCCCCGTACACAGGGGCGGGGATCCCTACGAGCAGTACTTC.

The chain is built from TRBV28 and TRBJ1-1; 7 bases agree with TRBD1. The germline V gene has CDR1 MDHEN and CDR2 SYDVKM. With V trimmed by 6 bases and J by 4 bases, 5 bases remained unmatched. The length of the CDR3 is 13 residues. The CDR3 nucleotides are TGTGCCAGCAGACCAGGGGGGTGCACTGAAGCTTTCTTT. Its protein product is CASRPGGCTEAFF. The whole variable domain, filled in from reference TRBV28 and TRBJ1-1, reads DVKVTQSSRYLVKRTGEKVFLECVQDMDHENMFWYRQDPGLGLRLIYFSYDVKMKEKGDIPEGYSVSREKKERFSLILESASTNQTSMYLCASRPGGCTEAFFGQGTRLTVV.

V gene TRBV29-1 combines with J gene TRBJ2-4, with D possibly TRBD1 on 6 matching bases. CDR1 is SQVTM and CDR2 is ANQGSEA in the germline V gene. CDR3 length: 11 amino acids. V was shortened by 4 bases and J by 8 bases, with 9 bases between the two germline ends. The CDR3 sequence: CSVAQGDIQYF. DNA of the CDR3: TGCAGCGTTGCACAGGGCGACATTCAGTACTTC.

V usage is TRBV12-5 and J usage is TRBJ2-5, with 7 bases lining up with TRBD1. V lost 6 bases to trimming and J lost 2 bases; unmatched junction nucleotides: 3. The germline V gene encodes CDR1 LGHNT and CDR2 FRNRAP. There are 13 residues in the CDR3. Here the CDR3 reads CASGEGQQETQYF. Written as DNA, the CDR3 is TGTGCTAGTGGAGAGGGACAGCAAGAGACCCAGTACTTC.